Sequencing of this T cell receptor (beta chain) was carried out in a study of human T cells and chemical hapten exposure. Unique molecular identifiers were affixed to discrete cDNA molecules within the library. Per the original data handling: Samples held a median of around 100,000 TCRs, range roughly 20,000–690,600. TCRdb re-analysed the RACE reads in MiXCR, keeping a single row per CDR3 protein. The V and J calls here are based on TCRdb, not the publication. The repertoire holds 130,000 or so distinct CDR3 sequences, with around 8.2% as singletons. Study-level points and caveats: Once DPC sensitization occurred, TCRs above 1 in 1000 frequency showed no change.

Time point in this sample: healthy volunteer bleed at 2 weeks. Unfractionated whole blood yielded total RNA. As regards this clonotype: Its specificity is unknown.

The material sequenced was whole blood. This sequence originates from a male donor in good health. Some clones in this sample may be carry-over from other donors' samples.

The CDR3 DNA reads as TGTGCCTGGAGGACCTTGGCAGGGCAAGAGACCCAGTACTTC. This encodes CAWRTLAGQETQYF. V is TRBV30 and J is TRBJ2-5; D possibly corresponds to TRBD1 (5 bases). V lost 3 bases and J lost 2, with 13 bases in between. CDR3 size: 14 residues. Germline values: CDR1 GTSNPN, CDR2 SVGIG (reference sequence). The complete variable domain, with remaining parts taken from reference TRBV30 and TRBJ2-5, reads SQTIHQWPATLVQPVGSPLSLECTVEGTSNPNLYWYRQAAGRGLQLLFYSVGIGQISSEVPQNLSASRPQDRQFILSSKKLLLSDSGFYLCAWRTLAGQETQYFGPGTRLLVL.